The rows below give T cell receptor beta chains drawn from one sample of a study of blood T cells in healthy people across ages. TCRdb ran MiXCR on the 5' RACE reads and lists one entry per CDR3 protein. The sample consists of fewer than 800,000 distinct CDR3 sequences, around a fifth of them appearing once. Specimen: blood. These receptors originate from a man between 65 and 85 years old in good health. The CDR3 runs from the conserved cysteine through the conserved F or W. D genes are given only for firm matches. The size entry is marked missing in some rows and otherwise reads once, few, many or a size class.

>.|TRBJ2-5|TRBV20-1|.
TGCAGTGCTATGGACGGGACACAGCAAGAGACCCAGTACTTC
CSAMDGTQQETQYF
>.|TRBJ2-3|TRBV3-1|.
TGTGCCAGCAGTCAGGGTACCTCAGATACGCAGTATTTT
CASSQGTSDTQYF
>.|TRBJ2-3|TRBV7-2|.
TGTGCCAGCAGCTTAGCCTCCGGGCCGAGCACAGATACGCAGTATTTT
CASSLASGPSTDTQYF
>TRBD1|TRBJ2-2|TRBV5-1|once
TGCGCCAGCAGCTCCGGACAGGGGGAGACCGGGGAGCTGTTTTTT
CASSSGQGETGELFF
>TRBD1|TRBJ2-5|TRBV18|.
TGTGCCAGCTCACCACCCGCAGGGGGCGACGAGACCCAGTACTTC
CASSPPAGGDETQYF
>.|TRBJ1-3|TRBV3-1|few
TGTGCCAGCAGCCCTTTTGGGTCTGGAAACACCATATATTTT
CASSPFGSGNTIYF
>.|TRBJ2-3|TRBV10-3|few
TGTGCCATCAGGGGTGGGGGCTACACAGATACGCAGTATTTT
CAIRGGGYTDTQYF
>TRBD1|TRBJ2-1|TRBV20-1|.
TGCAGTGCTAGAGATCGGACAGGGATCAATGAGCAGTTCTTC
CSARDRTGINEQFF
>TRBD1|TRBJ1-2|TRBV20-1|.
TGCAGTGCGCGAACAGGGGGTCATGGCTACACCTTC
CSARTGGHGYTF
>TRBD2|TRBJ2-2|TRBV4-1|.
TGCGCCAGCAGCCAACTAGCGGGTGTCACCGGGGAGCTGTTTTTT
CASSQLAGVTGELFF
>.|TRBJ1-4|TRBV20-1|few
TGCAGTGCTTCCGGGACAGAAAAACTGTTTTTT
CSASGTEKLFF
>.|TRBJ2-7|TRBV6-6|.
TGTGCCAGCAGTTACGTGGGACGGGGCTACGAGCAGTACTTC
CASSYVGRGYEQYF
>.|TRBJ2-5|TRBV2|few
TGTGCCAGCAAAGACGAGAATCTGGGCTTCGAGACCCAGTACTTC
CASKDENLGFETQYF
>TRBD1|TRBJ1-2|TRBV7-2|few
TGTGCCAGCAGCTTAGCCGGGACAGGTAGCTACTATGGCTACACCTTC
CASSLAGTGSYYGYTF
>.|TRBJ2-1|TRBV28|many
TGTGCCAGCAGCCCCGGGACGGCTAGCTCCTACAATGAGCAGTTCTTC
CASSPGTASSYNEQFF
>.|TRBJ2-2|TRBV6-2/TRBV6-3|.
TGTGCCAGCAGTTATTCGGTCAGGGGTTCCGCGAACACCGGGGAGCTGTTTTTT
CASSYSVRGSANTGELFF
>.|TRBJ2-1|TRBV29-1|.
TGCAGCGTCTCGACGGTTTACAATGAGCAGTTCTTC
CSVSTVYNEQFF
>TRBD2|TRBJ2-3|TRBV6-1|.
TGTGCCAGCAGTGACCAACTAGCGGGAGTAGATACGCAGTATTTT
CASSDQLAGVDTQYF
>.|TRBJ1-5|TRBV7-9|few
TGTGCCAGCAGCTTAGATTGGGAATGGCCCCAGCATTTT
CASSLDWEWPQHF
>.|TRBJ2-1|TRBV29-1|few
TGCAGCGCCGACGGGGCCCCGTTCTTC
CSADGAPFF
>.|TRBJ2-1|TRBV12-3/TRBV12-4|.
TGTGCCAGCCGGGTTGGTACTTTCTCCTACAATGAGCAGTTCTTC
CASRVGTFSYNEQFF
>.|TRBJ2-4|TRBV2|.
TGTGCCAGCATGAAGGGAGCCAAAAACATTCAGTACTTC
CASMKGAKNIQYF
>.|TRBJ2-3|TRBV7-9|few
TGTGCCAGCAGCTTAAGTCTTTCGATAGATACGCAGTATTTT
CASSLSLSIDTQYF
>.|TRBJ2-7|TRBV12-3/TRBV12-4|few
TGTGCCAGCAGTTTGGGGGCTAGCGGCACCTACGAGCAGTACTTC
CASSLGASGTYEQYF
>TRBD2|TRBJ2-5|TRBV5-5|.
TGTGCCAGCAGCTTGGTACTAGCGGGATGGGAGACCCAGTACTTC
CASSLVLAGWETQYF